The 17 T cell receptor beta chains presented below share a single source sample, sequenced in a study of PD-1 blockade in classical Hodgkin lymphoma. Assay used: immunoSEQ multiplex PCR; TCRdb lists only in-frame clones, some missing. The sample contains about 98,000 clones, more than 80% of which appear only once. Every patient relapsed after autologous stem cell transplantation, and brentuximab vedotin exposure varied. The sequences come from peripheral blood mononuclear cells (PBMCs), collected before the second cycle of nivolumab. The source of these receptors is a human donor with classical Hodgkin lymphoma.

This clone was seen only once. The J gene is TRBJ2-7, the V gene TRBV28, with D possibly TRBD1 on 6 matching bases. Trimming removed 10 bases from V and 6 bases from J, with 16 bases in between. This CDR3 region has 12 residues. Germline loops: CDR1 MDHEN, CDR2 SYDVKM. CDR3 residues: CATDLSDSEQYF. The CDR3 DNA reads TGTGCCACCGACCTCTCGGACAGCGAGCAGTACTTC.

The chain recombines TRBV7-2 with TRBJ1-4; D uncertain. Germline loops: CDR1 SGHTA, CDR2 FQGNSA. V dropped 1 base and J dropped 13 bases, with 10 bases sitting between them. This CDR3 region has 12 residues. CDR3 DNA sequence: TGTGCCAGCAGCTTAGGGGCGGCGGGACTGTTTTTT. As protein: CASSLGAAGLFF.

The chain joins TRBV11-1 to TRBJ2-5; 7 bases map to TRBD2. This CDR3 has 16 residues. V lost 4 bases to trimming and J lost 2 bases; unmatched junction nucleotides: 10. Germline V CDR1 and CDR2: SGHAT, FQDESV (reference sequence). The CDR3 here is CASSSRGRILQETQYF. CDR3 bases: TGTGCCAGCAGCTCACGCGGGAGAATATTACAAGAGACCCAGTACTTC.

CDR3 in amino acids: CASSEAREQFF. For the CDR3, the DNA is TGCGCCAGCAGTGAGGCGAGGGAGCAGTTCTTC. The V and J genes are TRBV10-2 and TRBJ2-1, with D unclear. This CDR3 comprises 11 residues. Germline V gene lookup returns CDR1 WSHSY and CDR2 SAAADI. V shed 2 bases and J shed 10 bases, with 6 bases lying between them.

The V call is TRBV7-8, the J call TRBJ2-5; D might be TRBD2 (5 bases). V lost 1 base to trimming and J lost 5 bases, with 20 bases between them. This CDR3 region has 17 residues. Germline values: CDR1 SGHVS, CDR2 FQNEAQ. The CDR3: CASSLVGSSEPGETQYF. In DNA form, the CDR3 reads TGTGCCAGCAGCTTAGTTGGTAGCTCTGAGCCGGGGGAGACCCAGTACTTC.

This chain connects TRBV4-1 to TRBJ2-7; D is tentatively TRBD1 or TRBD2 (5 bases each). The CDR3 is 16 amino acids. Trimming shortened V by 0 bases and J by 3 bases, and 15 bases separated the two germline ends. Per germline, CDR1 MGHRA and CDR2 YSYEKL. CDR3 sequence (DNA): TGCGCCAGCAGCCAAGATCTAAGGGACGGCCGCTACGAGCAGTACTTC. Protein: CASSQDLRDGRYEQYF.

This chain uses TRBV25-1 with TRBJ2-5; 8 bases map to TRBD1. Germline CDR1 MGHDK, CDR2 SYGVNS. The J segment lost 2 bases and the V segment lost 1 base, leaving 6 bases of the junction unmatched. This CDR3 comprises 16 residues. The CDR3 reads CASSELSGTGQETQYF. The CDR3 DNA reads as TGTGCCAGCAGTGAATTGTCGGGGACAGGTCAAGAGACCCAGTACTTC.

The chain combines TRBV5-1 with TRBJ2-1; D is uncertain. Germline assignment: CDR1 SGHRS and CDR2 YFSETQ. CDR3 size: 18 residues. Trimming shortened V by 4 bases and J by 1 base, and 21 bases separated the two germline ends. The CDR3 is CASSLGPQSELSYNEQFF. The DNA of the CDR3 is TGCGCCAGCAGCCTGGGCCCTCAAAGCGAGCTGTCCTACAATGAGCAGTTCTTC.

The rearrangement joins TRBV5-8 to TRBJ2-7, with 10 nucleotides matching TRBD1. The CDR3 sequence is 17 residues long. V gave up 4 bases and J gave up 3 bases; unmatched junction bases: 13. CDR1 SGHTS and CDR2 YDEGEE come from the germline V gene. CDR3 in amino acids: CASSDSFGRDRGYEQYF. CDR3 coding DNA: TGTGCCAGCAGCGACTCTTTCGGACGGGACAGGGGCTACGAGCAGTACTTC.

This clone came up a few times. V and J are TRBV4-1 and TRBJ2-5; D possibly corresponds to TRBD2 (6 bases). Germline assignment: CDR1 MGHRA and CDR2 YSYEKL. The CDR3 runs 18 residues. V was clipped by 1 base and J by 2 bases, with 20 bases between them. CDR3 coding DNA: TGCGCCAGCAGCCAAGTGACATCCGGGACGGGGGAGCAAGAGACCCAGTACTTC. Its protein product is CASSQVTSGTGEQETQYF.

This rearrangement joins TRBV30 to TRBJ2-1, with 10 bases lining up with TRBD1. Unmatched junction bases numbered 8, after V lost 7 bases and J lost 5 bases. CDR1 is GTSNPN and CDR2 is SVGIG in the germline V gene (reference sequence). The CDR3 loop spans 14 amino acids. CDR3: CAFRGGTGDNEQFF. The DNA of the CDR3 is TGTGCCTTCCGAGGTGGGACAGGGGACAATGAGCAGTTCTTC.

This chain connects TRBV10-3 to TRBJ2-1, with D possibly being TRBD1 (6 bases). Trimming stripped 3 bases from V and 5 bases from J, with 14 bases between. Germline loops: CDR1 ENHRY, CDR2 SYGVKD. The length of the CDR3 is 15 residues. The CDR3 region is CAISERPGDNNEQFF. In DNA form, the CDR3 reads TGTGCCATCAGTGAACGTCCAGGGGACAACAATGAGCAGTTCTTC.

The gene calls are TRBV7-2 and TRBJ1-1, with 10 bases that match TRBD1. Per the germline V gene, CDR1 is SGHTA and CDR2 is FQGNSA. This CDR3 has 15 amino acids. V shed 2 bases, J shed 3 bases, and the junction held 3 bases outside the gene matches. CDR3 sequence: CASSLLGQGYTEAFF. The CDR3 region has the DNA TGTGCCAGCAGCTTATTGGGACAGGGGTACACTGAAGCTTTCTTT.

The genes are TRBV28 and TRBJ1-1; TRBD1 aligns across 10 bases. This CDR3 has 16 residues. CDR1 and CDR2 from the germline V gene are MDHEN and SYDVKM. V lost 5 bases and J lost 1; bases outside the gene matches: 7. CDR3 in DNA: TGTGCCAGCAGTCCCATGACAGGGGGCGCGAACACTGAAGCTTTCTTT. Its translation: CASSPMTGGANTEAFF.

V usage is TRBV10-3 and J usage is TRBJ2-3; 14 bases fit TRBD2. This CDR3 contains 17 residues. Trimming cost V 7 bases and J 1 base; bases outside gene matches: 7. Germline V lookup: CDR1 ENHRY, CDR2 SYGVKD. CDR3 nucleotides: TGTGCCATCAATCAACGGGGACTAGCGGGGGGCACAGATACGCAGTATTTT. This gives the protein CAINQRGLAGGTDTQYF.

The chain is built from TRBV15 and TRBJ2-2; no clear D. Deletions cut 0 bases from V and 2 bases from J, with 4 bases between. Germline V gene lookup returns CDR1 LNHNV and CDR2 YYDKDF (reference sequence). This CDR3 is 14 amino acids long. Written as DNA, the CDR3 is TGTGCCACCAGCAGAGATATAAACACCGGGGAGCTGTTTTTT. Its protein is CATSRDINTGELFF.

This clone occurred a few times. The J gene is TRBJ2-1, the V gene TRBV5-6; D is uncertain. V was trimmed by 0 bases and J by 11 bases, leaving 15 bases between them. Germline lookup yields CDR1 SGHDT and CDR2 YYEEEE. This CDR3 is 14 amino acids long. The CDR3 DNA reads as TGTGCCAGCAGCTTGGCCGCGACAAGGAAAAAGCAGTTCTTC. This sequence encodes CASSLAATRKKQFF.